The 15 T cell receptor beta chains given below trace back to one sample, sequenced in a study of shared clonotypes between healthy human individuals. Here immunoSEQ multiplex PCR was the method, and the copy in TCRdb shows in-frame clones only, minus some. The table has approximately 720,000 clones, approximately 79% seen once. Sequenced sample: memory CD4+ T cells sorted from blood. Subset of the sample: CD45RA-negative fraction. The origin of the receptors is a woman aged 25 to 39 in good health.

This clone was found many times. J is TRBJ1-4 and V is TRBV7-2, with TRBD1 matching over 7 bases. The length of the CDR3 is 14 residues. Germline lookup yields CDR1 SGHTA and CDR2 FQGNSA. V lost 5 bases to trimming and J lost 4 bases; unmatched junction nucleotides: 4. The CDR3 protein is CASSQRQGNEKLFF. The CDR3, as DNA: TGTGCCAGCAGCCAAAGACAGGGTAATGAAAAACTGTTTTTT.

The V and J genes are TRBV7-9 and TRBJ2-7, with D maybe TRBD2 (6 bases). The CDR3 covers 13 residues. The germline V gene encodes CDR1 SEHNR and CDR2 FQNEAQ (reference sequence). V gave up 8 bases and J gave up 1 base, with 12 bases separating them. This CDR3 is CASGGDSSYEQYF. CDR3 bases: TGTGCCAGCGGCGGGGATTCTTCCTACGAGCAGTACTTC. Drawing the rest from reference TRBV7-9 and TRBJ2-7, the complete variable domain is DTGVSQNPRHKITKRGQNVTFRCDPISEHNRLYWYRQTLGQGPEFLTYFQNEAQLEKSRLLSDRFSAERPKGSFSTLEIQRTEQGDSAMYLCASGGDSSYEQYFGPGTRLTVT.

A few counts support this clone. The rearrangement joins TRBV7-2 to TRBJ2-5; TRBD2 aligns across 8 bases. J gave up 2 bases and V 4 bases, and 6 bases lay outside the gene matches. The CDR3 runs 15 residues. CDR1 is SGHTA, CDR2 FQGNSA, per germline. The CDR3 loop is CASSSPVAGQETQYF. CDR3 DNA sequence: TGTGCCAGCAGCTCCCCAGTAGCGGGGCAAGAGACCCAGTACTTC.

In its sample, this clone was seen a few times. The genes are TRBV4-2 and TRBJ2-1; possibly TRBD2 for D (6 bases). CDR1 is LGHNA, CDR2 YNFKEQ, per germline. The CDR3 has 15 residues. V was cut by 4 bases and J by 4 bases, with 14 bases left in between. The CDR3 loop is CASSLSWAGYNEQFF. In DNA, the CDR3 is TGTGCCAGCAGCCTGTCCTGGGCGGGATACAATGAGCAGTTCTTC.

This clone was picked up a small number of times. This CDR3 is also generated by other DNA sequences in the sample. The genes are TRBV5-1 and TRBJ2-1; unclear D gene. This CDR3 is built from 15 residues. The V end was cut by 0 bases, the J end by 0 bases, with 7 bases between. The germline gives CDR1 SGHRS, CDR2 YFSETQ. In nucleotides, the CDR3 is TGCGCCAGCAGCTTGGATAGCCACTCCTACAATGAGCAGTTCTTC. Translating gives CASSLDSHSYNEQFF.

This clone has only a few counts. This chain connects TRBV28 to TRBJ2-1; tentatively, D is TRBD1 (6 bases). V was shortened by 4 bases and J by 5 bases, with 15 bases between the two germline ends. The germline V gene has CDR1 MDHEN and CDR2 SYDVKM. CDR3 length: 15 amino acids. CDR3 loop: CASSSYREGDNEQFF. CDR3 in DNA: TGTGCCAGCAGTTCCTACAGGGAAGGGGACAATGAGCAGTTCTTC.

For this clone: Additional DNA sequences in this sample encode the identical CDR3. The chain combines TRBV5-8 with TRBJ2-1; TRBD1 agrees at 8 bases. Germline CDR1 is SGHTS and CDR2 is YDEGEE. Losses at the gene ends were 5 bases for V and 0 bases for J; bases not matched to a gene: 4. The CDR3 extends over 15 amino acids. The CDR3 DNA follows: TGTGCCAGCAGTCGGACAGGGAGCTCCTACAATGAGCAGTTCTTC. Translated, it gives CASSRTGSSYNEQFF.

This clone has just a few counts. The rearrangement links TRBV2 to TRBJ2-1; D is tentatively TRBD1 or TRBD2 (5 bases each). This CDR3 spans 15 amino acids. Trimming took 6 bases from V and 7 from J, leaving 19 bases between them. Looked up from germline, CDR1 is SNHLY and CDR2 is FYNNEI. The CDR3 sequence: CASSRQSGTWNEQFF. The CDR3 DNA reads TGTGCCAGCAGCCGACAGAGCGGTACCTGGAATGAGCAGTTCTTC.

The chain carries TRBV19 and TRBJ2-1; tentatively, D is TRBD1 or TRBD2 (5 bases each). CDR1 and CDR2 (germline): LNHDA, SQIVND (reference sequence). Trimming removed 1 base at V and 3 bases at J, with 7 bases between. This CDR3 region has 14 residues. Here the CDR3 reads CASSIGGVYNEQFF. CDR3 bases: TGTGCCAGTAGTATAGGAGGGGTCTACAATGAGCAGTTCTTC.

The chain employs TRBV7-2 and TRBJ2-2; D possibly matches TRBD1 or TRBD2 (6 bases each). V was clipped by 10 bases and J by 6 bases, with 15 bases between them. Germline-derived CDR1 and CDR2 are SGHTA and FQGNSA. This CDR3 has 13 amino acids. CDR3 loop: CANRGPGAGELFF. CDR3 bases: TGTGCCAACCGGGGGCCAGGGGCCGGGGAGCTGTTTTTT.

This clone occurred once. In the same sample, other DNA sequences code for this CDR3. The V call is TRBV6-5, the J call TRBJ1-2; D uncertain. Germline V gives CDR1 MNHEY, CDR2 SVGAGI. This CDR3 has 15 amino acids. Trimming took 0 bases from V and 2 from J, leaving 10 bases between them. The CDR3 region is CASSYSPGQNYGYTF. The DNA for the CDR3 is TGTGCCAGCAGTTACTCGCCAGGTCAGAACTATGGCTACACCTTC.

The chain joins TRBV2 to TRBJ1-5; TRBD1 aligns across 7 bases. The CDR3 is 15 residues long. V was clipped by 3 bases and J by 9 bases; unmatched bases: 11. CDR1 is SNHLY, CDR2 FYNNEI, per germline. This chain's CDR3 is CASSERAGGMVPQHF. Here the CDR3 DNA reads TGTGCCAGCAGTGAGAGGGCAGGGGGAATGGTGCCCCAGCATTTT. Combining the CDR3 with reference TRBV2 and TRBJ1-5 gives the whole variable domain EPEVTQTPSHQVTQMGQEVILRCVPISNHLYFYWYRQILGQKVEFLVSFYNNEISEKSEIFDDQFSVERPDGSNFTLKIRSTKLEDSAMYFCASSERAGGMVPQHFGDGTRLSIL.

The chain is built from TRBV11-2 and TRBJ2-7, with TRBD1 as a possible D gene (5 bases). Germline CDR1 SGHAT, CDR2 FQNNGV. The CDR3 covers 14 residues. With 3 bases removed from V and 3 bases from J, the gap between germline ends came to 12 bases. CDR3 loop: CASSFQGDRYEQYF. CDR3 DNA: TGTGCCAGCAGCTTTCAAGGGGATCGCTACGAGCAGTACTTC.

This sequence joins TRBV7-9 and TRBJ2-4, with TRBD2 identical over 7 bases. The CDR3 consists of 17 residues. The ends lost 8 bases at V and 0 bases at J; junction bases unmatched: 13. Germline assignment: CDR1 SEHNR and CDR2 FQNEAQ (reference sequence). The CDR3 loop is CASSPTLAARAKNIQYF. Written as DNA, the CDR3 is TGTGCCAGCTCCCCAACTCTAGCGGCTAGAGCCAAAAACATTCAGTACTTC.

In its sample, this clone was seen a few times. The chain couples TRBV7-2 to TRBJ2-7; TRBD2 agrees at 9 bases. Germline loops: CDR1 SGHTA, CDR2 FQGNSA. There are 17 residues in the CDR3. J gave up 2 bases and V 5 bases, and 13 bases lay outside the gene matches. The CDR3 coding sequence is TGTGCCAGCAGCCGCCCGACTAGCGGATCGGCCGCCTACGAGCAGTACTTC. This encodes CASSRPTSGSAAYEQYF.